Listed below are T cell receptor beta chains from one sample, sequenced in a study of T-cell memory formation after mild COVID-19. TCRdb re-called the 5' RACE reads through MiXCR, storing one row per CDR3 protein. The profile shows about 360,000 distinct CDR3 sequences, approximately 14% of them singletons. Sequenced: PBMCs or a T cell subset sorted from them (not recorded which). The origin of the receptors is a man aged 18 to 30 who had mild COVID-19 (a few samples of this study predate the infection). Cell type and time point are not known. Each CDR3 is given with its conserved first and last residue. Each record gives: J gene, D gene, V gene, clone size, CDR3 protein, CDR3 DNA. A D gene is named only where the DNA matches it firmly. A row's size may be missing; if present it is once, few, many or a size class.

J: TRBJ2-5
D: NA
V: TRBV30
size: few
CDR3: CAWSALARDQETQYF
DNA: TGTGCCTGGAGTGCCCTCGCCCGGGACCAAGAGACCCAGTACTTC

J: TRBJ1-1
D: NA
V: TRBV12-3/TRBV12-4
size: NA
CDR3: CASSSPIWGTEAFF
DNA: TGTGCCAGCAGTTCCCCCATTTGGGGCACTGAAGCTTTCTTT

J: TRBJ1-2
D: TRBD1
V: TRBV20-1
size: NA
CDR3: CSATPGQTTRYGYTF
DNA: TGCAGTGCCACCCCGGGACAGACAACTCGCTATGGCTACACCTTC

J: TRBJ1-2
D: NA
V: TRBV7-9
size: few
CDR3: CASSPRDYGYTF
DNA: TGTGCCAGCAGTCCCAGGGACTATGGCTACACCTTC

J: TRBJ2-3
D: NA
V: TRBV5-1
size: NA
CDR3: CASSLGYPSTDTQYF
DNA: TGCGCCAGCAGCTTGGGATACCCTAGCACAGATACGCAGTATTTT

J: TRBJ1-5
D: TRBD1
V: TRBV28
size: many
CDR3: CASSLLWGQGRQPQHF
DNA: TGTGCCAGCAGTTTACTCTGGGGACAGGGACGTCAGCCCCAGCATTTT

J: TRBJ2-4
D: NA
V: TRBV29-1
size: NA
CDR3: CSVVAVAKNIQYF
DNA: TGCAGCGTCGTAGCGGTAGCCAAAAACATTCAGTACTTC

J: TRBJ2-2
D: TRBD2
V: TRBV7-2
size: NA
CDR3: CASSLDFSGGLNTGELFF
DNA: TGTGCCAGCAGCTTAGATTTTAGCGGGGGGTTGAACACCGGGGAGCTGTTTTTT

J: TRBJ1-4
D: NA
V: TRBV10-3
size: few
CDR3: CAITRDLNEKLFF
DNA: TGTGCCATCACTAGAGACCTTAATGAAAAACTGTTTTTT

J: TRBJ1-3
D: NA
V: TRBV4-1
size: NA
CDR3: CASSQDTAASAGNTIYF
DNA: TGCGCCAGCAGCCAAGATACGGCCGCTTCGGCTGGAAACACCATATATTTT

J: TRBJ2-2
D: NA
V: TRBV14
size: few
CDR3: CASSQVGGLSNTGELFF
DNA: TGTGCCAGCAGCCAAGTCGGGGGCCTTTCGAACACCGGGGAGCTGTTTTTT

J: TRBJ2-3
D: NA
V: TRBV6-5
size: NA
CDR3: CASSYRPGTPSTDTQYF
DNA: TGTGCCAGCAGTTACCGTCCCGGGACACCAAGCACAGATACGCAGTATTTT

J: TRBJ1-4
D: NA
V: TRBV12-3/TRBV12-4
size: few
CDR3: CASSPSTAGQLFF
DNA: TGTGCCAGCAGTCCCTCGACCGCGGGGCAACTGTTTTTT

J: TRBJ2-1
D: NA
V: TRBV6-2/TRBV6-3
size: few
CDR3: CASSSEVLAGYDEQFF
DNA: TGTGCCAGCAGTTCCGAGGTCTTGGCAGGGTACGATGAGCAGTTCTTC

J: TRBJ2-1
D: TRBD1
V: TRBV20-1
size: NA
CDR3: CSAHGPGTGTGNEQFF
DNA: TGCAGTGCTCACGGCCCCGGGACAGGGACTGGCAATGAGCAGTTCTTC

J: TRBJ2-5
D: TRBD1
V: TRBV12-3/TRBV12-4
size: many
CDR3: CASSLGQGAIETQYF
DNA: TGTGCCAGCAGTTTGGGTCAGGGGGCAATAGAGACCCAGTACTTC

J: TRBJ2-5
D: NA
V: TRBV11-2
size: many
CDR3: CASSLRAGVPRETQYF
DNA: TGTGCCAGCAGCTTACGCGCGGGTGTTCCCCGGGAGACCCAGTACTTC

J: TRBJ2-1
D: TRBD1
V: TRBV4-1
size: NA
CDR3: CASSPQGADEQFF
DNA: TGCGCCAGCAGCCCACAGGGGGCTGATGAGCAGTTCTTC

J: TRBJ2-1
D: TRBD2
V: TRBV6-2/TRBV6-3
size: NA
CDR3: CASRGGLAGGPSSYNEQFF
DNA: TGTGCCAGCAGGGGCGGACTAGCGGGGGGCCCGTCCTCCTACAATGAGCAGTTCTTC

J: TRBJ1-3
D: TRBD1
V: TRBV6-5
size: few
CDR3: CASSYDRAVSGNTIYF
DNA: TGTGCCAGCAGTTACGACAGGGCCGTCTCTGGAAACACCATATATTTT

J: TRBJ2-5
D: TRBD1
V: TRBV4-1
size: few
CDR3: CASSPRDRGIQETQYF
DNA: TGCGCCAGCAGCCCCCGGGACAGGGGGATCCAAGAGACCCAGTACTTC

J: TRBJ2-1
D: NA
V: TRBV7-8
size: NA
CDR3: CASSSGVAGEQFF
DNA: TGTGCCAGCAGCTCAGGGGTCGCAGGGGAGCAGTTCTTC

J: TRBJ2-3
D: TRBD1
V: TRBV12-3/TRBV12-4
size: NA
CDR3: CASSFGFGGQGDTQYF
DNA: TGTGCCAGCAGTTTTGGGTTTGGAGGACAGGGGGATACGCAGTATTTT

J: TRBJ1-6
D: NA
V: TRBV12-3/TRBV12-4
size: few
CDR3: CASRFQGLNSPLHF
DNA: TGTGCCAGCAGATTTCAGGGGTTGAATTCACCCCTCCACTTT

J: TRBJ2-1
D: NA
V: TRBV25-1
size: once
CDR3: CASTLVGEQFF
DNA: TGTGCCAGCACCCTAGTGGGTGAGCAGTTCTTC

J: TRBJ2-2
D: NA
V: TRBV6-5
size: NA
CDR3: CASSYRGWDTGELFF
DNA: TGTGCCAGCAGTTACAGGGGCTGGGACACCGGGGAGCTGTTTTTT

J: TRBJ2-1
D: NA
V: TRBV24-1
size: many
CDR3: CATSESGYNEQFF
DNA: TGTGCCACCAGTGAGTCAGGGTACAATGAGCAGTTCTTC

J: TRBJ2-2
D: TRBD2
V: TRBV7-9
size: many
CDR3: CASSPGLAGGLDGELFF
DNA: TGTGCCAGCAGCCCCGGACTAGCGGGGGGATTGGACGGGGAGCTGTTTTTT

J: TRBJ2-1
D: NA
V: TRBV20-1
size: few
CDR3: CSALHLTGYEQFF
DNA: TGCAGTGCTCTCCACCTCACGGGCTATGAGCAGTTCTTC

J: TRBJ2-5
D: NA
V: TRBV7-2
size: many
CDR3: CASSFTGFQETQYF
DNA: TGTGCCAGCAGCTTTACGGGGTTCCAAGAGACCCAGTACTTC

J: TRBJ2-7
D: NA
V: TRBV5-1
size: NA
CDR3: CASSLTTGYEQYF
DNA: TGCGCCAGCAGCTTGACTACAGGCTACGAGCAGTACTTC

J: TRBJ2-5
D: TRBD2
V: TRBV5-1
size: NA
CDR3: CASTPGSGGGETQYF
DNA: TGCGCCAGCACCCCGGGGAGCGGGGGAGGAGAGACCCAGTACTTC

J: TRBJ2-5
D: NA
V: TRBV7-9
size: few
CDR3: CASSPQMTTQYF
DNA: TGTGCCAGCAGCCCCCAAATGACGACCCAGTACTTC

J: TRBJ2-2
D: TRBD2
V: TRBV7-2
size: few
CDR3: CASSYLGTRPNELFF
DNA: TGTGCCAGCAGCTACCTAGGGACTAGACCCAACGAGCTGTTTTTT

J: TRBJ2-1
D: NA
V: TRBV6-2/TRBV6-3
size: NA
CDR3: CASGWSDEQFF
DNA: TGTGCCAGCGGTTGGTCGGATGAGCAGTTCTTC

J: TRBJ2-1
D: NA
V: TRBV9
size: few
CDR3: CASSPLGDLYNEQFF
DNA: TGTGCCAGCAGCCCCCTGGGCGATCTCTACAATGAGCAGTTCTTC

J: TRBJ2-1
D: NA
V: TRBV11-3
size: NA
CDR3: CASSSGQTGWDEQFF
DNA: TGTGCCAGCAGCTCCGGACAGACCGGTTGGGATGAGCAGTTCTTC

J: TRBJ1-5
D: NA
V: TRBV18
size: NA
CDR3: CASSPSPGIGQPQHF
DNA: TGTGCCAGCTCACCAAGCCCAGGGATAGGTCAGCCCCAGCATTTT

J: TRBJ1-5
D: NA
V: TRBV28
size: NA
CDR3: CATLNKLGQPQHF
DNA: TGTGCCACGCTAAACAAGTTAGGTCAGCCCCAGCATTTT

J: TRBJ2-2
D: TRBD2
V: TRBV5-6
size: NA
CDR3: CASSFSLAGAINTGELFF
DNA: TGTGCCAGCAGCTTCTCTCTAGCGGGGGCAATCAACACCGGGGAGCTGTTTTTT

J: TRBJ2-7
D: NA
V: TRBV9
size: NA
CDR3: CASSVSQTYEQYF
DNA: TGTGCCAGCAGCGTATCACAGACCTACGAGCAGTACTTC

J: TRBJ1-1
D: NA
V: TRBV7-9
size: few
CDR3: CASSPKAPERNTEAFF
DNA: TGTGCCAGCAGCCCGAAGGCTCCCGAGAGAAACACTGAAGCTTTCTTT

J: TRBJ2-1
D: NA
V: TRBV9
size: NA
CDR3: CASSVGRVDEQFF
DNA: TGTGCCAGCAGCGTAGGCAGGGTGGATGAGCAGTTCTTC

J: TRBJ1-6
D: NA
V: TRBV3-1
size: NA
CDR3: CASSQGQRRDTLHF
DNA: TGTGCCAGCAGCCAAGGGCAGAGAAGGGACACCCTCCACTTT

J: TRBJ2-3
D: TRBD2
V: TRBV6-5
size: few
CDR3: CASSPVAGGHTDTQYF
DNA: TGTGCCAGCAGCCCAGTAGCGGGGGGGCACACAGATACGCAGTATTTT

J: TRBJ2-4
D: NA
V: TRBV7-2
size: few
CDR3: CASSYSTIKQGVHFF
DNA: TGTGCCAGCAGCTACAGTACCATTAAACAGGGAGTCCACTTCTTC

J: TRBJ2-4
D: NA
V: TRBV4-1
size: NA
CDR3: CASSHPEDGQAKNIQYF
DNA: TGCGCCAGCAGCCACCCGGAAGACGGCCAGGCCAAAAACATTCAGTACTTC

J: TRBJ1-2
D: NA
V: TRBV9
size: many
CDR3: CASSPDTNYGYTF
DNA: TGTGCCAGCAGTCCTGACACGAACTATGGCTACACCTTC

J: TRBJ1-5
D: NA
V: TRBV4-1
size: NA
CDR3: CASSQLWANQPQHF
DNA: TGCGCCAGCAGCCAATTGTGGGCGAATCAGCCCCAGCATTTT

J: TRBJ2-3
D: NA
V: TRBV11-2
size: once
CDR3: CASPTDPSTDTQYF
DNA: TGTGCCAGCCCGACAGATCCTAGCACAGATACGCAGTATTTT

J: TRBJ1-2
D: NA
V: TRBV7-6
size: NA
CDR3: CASSPDSDNYGYTF
DNA: TGTGCCAGCAGTCCAGACAGCGACAACTATGGCTACACCTTC

J: TRBJ1-2
D: NA
V: TRBV7-2
size: many
CDR3: CASSLVAGGQVLGYTF
DNA: TGTGCCAGCAGCTTAGTGGCTGGGGGGCAAGTACTCGGCTACACCTTC

J: TRBJ2-3
D: TRBD2
V: TRBV2
size: NA
CDR3: CASSVSSGGTSTDTQYF
DNA: TGTGCCAGCAGTGTGTCTAGCGGGGGGACTAGCACAGATACGCAGTATTTT